These T cell receptor beta chains were read from a single sample in a study of PD-1 blockade in classical Hodgkin lymphoma. TCRdb's copy holds only in-frame clones and misses some; the assay was immunoSEQ multiplex PCR. The table includes 20,000 or so clones, around 78% detected once. Source: CD4+ T cells from blood, taken before the fourth cycle of nivolumab. The receptor set was obtained from a human donor with classical Hodgkin lymphoma. Each CDR3 is given with its conserved first and last residue. Each record gives: clone size, D gene, V gene, J gene, CDR3 protein, CDR3 DNA. A D gene is named only where the DNA matches it firmly. Not all rows give a size; the values are once, few, many and, for expanded clones, a class.

clone size: NA
D gene: NA
V gene: TRBV27
J gene: TRBJ1-1
CDR3 protein: CASSNAGGTEAFF
CDR3 DNA: TGTGCCAGCAGTAACGCGGGGGGCACTGAAGCTTTCTTT

clone size: NA
D gene: NA
V gene: TRBV4-2
J gene: TRBJ2-1
CDR3 protein: CASSQGEASERYNEQFF
CDR3 DNA: TGTGCCAGCAGCCAAGGGGAAGCTAGCGAGAGATACAATGAGCAGTTCTTC

clone size: NA
D gene: TRBD2
V gene: TRBV7-2
J gene: TRBJ2-3
CDR3 protein: CASSLRRLAGGQDTQYF
CDR3 DNA: TGTGCCAGCAGCCTCCGAAGACTAGCGGGAGGGCAAGATACGCAGTATTTT

clone size: NA
D gene: NA
V gene: TRBV7-8
J gene: TRBJ2-7
CDR3 protein: CASSLEWGHRSEQYF
CDR3 DNA: TGTGCCAGCAGCTTAGAGTGGGGACACCGTTCTGAGCAGTACTTC

clone size: NA
D gene: TRBD2
V gene: TRBV6-1
J gene: TRBJ2-3
CDR3 protein: CASNRLAGGTDTQYF
CDR3 DNA: TGTGCCAGCAACCGACTAGCGGGGGGCACAGATACGCAGTATTTT

clone size: NA
D gene: TRBD2
V gene: TRBV5-4
J gene: TRBJ2-1
CDR3 protein: CASSKDAGGYNEQFF
CDR3 DNA: TGTGCCAGCAGCAAGGACGCGGGAGGGTACAATGAGCAGTTCTTC

clone size: few
D gene: NA
V gene: TRBV19
J gene: TRBJ1-5
CDR3 protein: CASRGGGGSNQPQHF
CDR3 DNA: TGTGCCAGTAGGGGGGGAGGGGGTAGTAATCAGCCCCAGCATTTT

clone size: NA
D gene: NA
V gene: TRBV11-2
J gene: TRBJ2-7
CDR3 protein: CASSLWGQGGYEQYF
CDR3 DNA: TGTGCCAGCAGCTTATGGGGGCAGGGCGGGTACGAGCAGTACTTC

clone size: few
D gene: NA
V gene: TRBV5-1
J gene: TRBJ2-2
CDR3 protein: CASSPVAGKAGELFF
CDR3 DNA: TGCGCCAGCAGCCCGGTGGCAGGGAAGGCCGGGGAGCTGTTTTTT

clone size: NA
D gene: NA
V gene: TRBV5-5
J gene: TRBJ2-3
CDR3 protein: CASSPRGGLGRDTQYF
CDR3 DNA: TGTGCCAGCTCCCCCCGAGGGGGGCTAGGCCGAGATACGCAGTATTTT

clone size: NA
D gene: NA
V gene: TRBV19
J gene: TRBJ1-5
CDR3 protein: CASSNGMLGQPQHF
CDR3 DNA: TGTGCCAGTAGTAACGGGATGCTTGGCCAGCCCCAGCATTTT

clone size: NA
D gene: NA
V gene: TRBV27
J gene: TRBJ2-2
CDR3 protein: CASKRQTQTNTGELFF
CDR3 DNA: TGTGCCAGCAAGAGACAGACACAAACGAACACCGGGGAGCTGTTTTTT

clone size: NA
D gene: NA
V gene: TRBV6-5
J gene: TRBJ2-7
CDR3 protein: CASSYGYERGYEQYF
CDR3 DNA: TGTGCCAGCAGTTACGGCTATGAAAGGGGTTACGAGCAGTACTTC

clone size: few
D gene: NA
V gene: TRBV6-1
J gene: TRBJ2-1
CDR3 protein: CASKGGIEYNEQFF
CDR3 DNA: TGTGCCAGTAAGGGGGGCATCGAGTACAATGAGCAGTTCTTC

clone size: NA
D gene: NA
V gene: TRBV6-1
J gene: TRBJ2-3
CDR3 protein: CASSELGYTDTQYF
CDR3 DNA: TGTGCCAGCAGTGAATTGGGCTACACAGATACGCAGTATTTT